A single sample is the source of the 29 T cell receptor beta chains below, sequenced in a study of blood T cell repertoires in COVID-19 (dated by TCRdb to between 2020 and 2021). The protocol used for the library was the immunoSEQ multiplex PCR assay. TCRdb's version of the immuneACCESS table is confined to in-frame rearrangements and falls short of the full clone set. An unresolved V gene accounts for under half of the shortfall where checked; the remainder is of unknown origin. The sample yields about 200,000 clones; about 88% were counted once. The ten largest clones take up around 9.6% of the sample. Material: peripheral blood. Source of these receptors: a woman in her 50s with COVID-19, enrolled during active disease.

The chain carries TRBV24-1 and TRBJ1-2; 11 bases are a match to TRBD1. CDR3 length equals 15 residues. Germline loops: CDR1 KGHDR, CDR2 SFDVKD. Losses at the gene ends were 5 bases for V and 5 bases for J; bases not matched to a gene: 6. DNA of the CDR3: TGTGCCACCAGTGGGTGGACAGGGGGCGAATATGGCTACACCTTC. The encoded protein is CATSGWTGGEYGYTF.

The J gene is TRBJ2-3, the V gene TRBV5-8, with D possibly TRBD2 on 5 matching bases. The CDR3 spans 13 residues. The germline V gene encodes CDR1 SGHTS and CDR2 YDEGEE. Trimming stripped 1 base from V and 3 bases from J, with 6 bases between. The chain's CDR3 is CASSLRDTDTQYF. CDR3 nucleotides: TGTGCCAGCAGCTTGCGGGATACAGATACGCAGTATTTT.

The V gene is TRBV11-2, the J gene TRBJ1-1, with D possibly being TRBD1 (6 bases). V was pared by 4 bases and J by 0 bases, with 12 bases between. Germline CDR1 reads SGHAT; CDR2 reads FQNNGV. The CDR3 loop spans 15 amino acids. This CDR3 reads CASSSGTLMNTEAFF. CDR3 sequence (DNA): TGTGCCAGCAGCTCCGGGACACTTATGAACACTGAAGCTTTCTTT.

J is TRBJ1-2 and V is TRBV5-6, with D perhaps matching TRBD1 (6 bases). Trimming left V 2 bases short and J 7 bases short, with 12 bases between. The CDR3 is 13 amino acids. Germline CDR1 SGHDT, CDR2 YYEEEE. The CDR3 region has the DNA TGTGCCAGCAGCTTCAACAGGGTGGGTGGCTACACCTTC. It translates to CASSFNRVGGYTF.

The chain combines TRBV6-5 with TRBJ1-1; the match to TRBD1 covers 11 bases. CDR1 is MNHEY, CDR2 SVGAGI, per germline. V trimming: 7 bases; J trimming: 7 bases; junction bases outside the gene matches: 5. The CDR3 has 13 amino acids. In nucleotides, the CDR3 is TGTGCCAGCATTAGGACAGGGGGCGTTGAAGCTTTCTTT. It yields the protein CASIRTGGVEAFF.

This clone was counted once. The chain employs TRBV7-3 and TRBJ2-3; tentative D call: TRBD1 (7 bases). The CDR3 spans 14 residues. CDR1 SGHTA and CDR2 FQGTGA come from the germline V gene. V dropped 5 bases and J dropped 4 bases, with 13 bases sitting between them. The CDR3 DNA reads as TGTGCCAGCAGCCAGGGGGGTTCATCAGATACGCAGTATTTT. Amino acids: CASSQGGSSDTQYF.

This clone was picked up one time. This same CDR3 is encoded by further DNA sequences in the sample. V is TRBV28 and J is TRBJ1-1, with a tentative D call TRBD1 (5 bases). The V gene's germline CDR1 is MDHEN and CDR2 SYDVKM. Deletions cut 2 bases from V and 5 bases from J, with 6 bases between. CDR3 length equals 12 residues. Written as DNA, the CDR3 is TGTGCCAGCAGTTTACAGGGAACTGAAGCTTTCTTT. This gives the protein CASSLQGTEAFF.

The V call is TRBV2, the J call TRBJ1-1, with a weak D call TRBD1 (5 bases). The CDR3 covers 11 residues. V was trimmed by 6 bases and J by 5 bases, leaving 7 bases between them. Germline V gene lookup returns CDR1 SNHLY and CDR2 FYNNEI. The CDR3 sequence: CASRGQTEAFF. CDR3 coding DNA: TGTGCCAGCAGGGGGCAGACTGAAGCTTTCTTT.

This clone appeared a few times. This rearrangement joins TRBV11-2 to TRBJ1-1, with a weak D call TRBD1 (5 bases). The CDR3 is made up of 14 amino acids. Trimming cost V 2 bases and J 7 bases, with 14 bases left between them. The germline CDR1 and CDR2 sequences are SGHAT and FQNNGV. The CDR3 reads CASSLTIGQGEAFF. CDR3 DNA: TGTGCCAGCAGCTTAACGATCGGGCAGGGTGAAGCTTTCTTT.

The genes are TRBV25-1 and TRBJ1-6, with D possibly TRBD1 on 6 matching bases. Germline V gene data show CDR1 as MGHDK and CDR2 as SYGVNS. This CDR3 contains 17 residues. The V end lost 3 bases, the J end lost 8 bases, and 20 bases lay between the germline ends. CDR3 bases: TGTGCCAGCAGTGAGGGCCGGGACACCCGGGCGGATTCACCCCTCCACTTT. Protein: CASSEGRDTRADSPLHF. Variable domain in full (rest from reference TRBV25-1 and TRBJ1-6): EADIYQTPRYLVIGTGKKITLECSQTMGHDKMYWYQQDPGMELHLIHYSYGVNSTEKGDLSSESTVSRIRTEHFPLTLESARPSHTSQYLCASSEGRDTRADSPLHFGNGTRLTVT.

This clone was seen once. The chain is built from TRBV5-1 and TRBJ2-2, with D uncertain. Germline CDR1 and CDR2: SGHRS and YFSETQ. Trimming took off 4 bases at V and 2 bases at J, with 21 bases between the two ends. CDR3 length equals 18 residues. This chain's CDR3 is CASSRVLSTLPNTGELFF. CDR3 DNA sequence: TGCGCCAGCAGCCGGGTCCTATCTACTCTCCCAAACACCGGGGAGCTGTTTTTT. Based on the CDR3 plus reference TRBV5-1 and TRBJ2-2, the full variable domain is KAGVTQTPRYLIKTRGQQVTLSCSPISGHRSVSWYQQTPGQGLQFLFEYFSETQRNKGNFPGRFSGRQFSNSRSEMNVSTLELGDSALYLCASSRVLSTLPNTGELFFGEGSRLTVL.

This chain uses TRBV30 with TRBJ2-7; 9 nucleotides line up with TRBD1. The V segment lost 2 bases and the J segment 2 bases; nucleotides outside the gene matches: 7. The CDR3 covers 15 residues. Germline assignment: CDR1 GTSNPN and CDR2 SVGIG (reference sequence). CDR3 residues: CAWSPTGGPTYEQYF. Written as DNA, the CDR3 is TGTGCCTGGAGTCCCACAGGGGGCCCCACCTACGAGCAGTACTTC. The whole variable domain, filled in from reference TRBV30 and TRBJ2-7, reads SQTIHQWPATLVQPVGSPLSLECTVEGTSNPNLYWYRQAAGRGLQLLFYSVGIGQISSEVPQNLSASRPQDRQFILSSKKLLLSDSGFYLCAWSPTGGPTYEQYFGPGTRLTVT.

V and J are TRBV6-5 and TRBJ1-2; D is perhaps TRBD1 (5 bases). V was trimmed by 7 bases and J by 5 bases, leaving 17 bases between them. This CDR3 has 14 residues. Germline CDR1 MNHEY, CDR2 SVGAGI. CDR3 coding DNA: TGTGCCAGCATCCCCCGGGGGGGTTCATATGGCTACACCTTC. Translated, it gives CASIPRGGSYGYTF.

The chain links TRBV10-3 to TRBJ2-7, with TRBD2 matching over 11 bases. V was pared by 6 bases and J by 2 bases, with 9 bases of the junction left unmatched. CDR1 and CDR2 from the germline V gene are ENHRY and SYGVKD. The CDR3 length is 16 residues. CDR3 region: CAISNELAGAAYEQYF. The CDR3 nucleotides are TGTGCCATCAGCAACGAACTAGCGGGGGCCGCCTACGAGCAGTACTTC.

This chain joins TRBV3-1 (or the pseudogene TRBV3-2) and TRBJ1-2; a possible D gene is TRBD1 (6 bases). Trimming removed 0 bases from V and 5 bases from J, with 13 bases in between. CDR1 LGHDT and CDR2 YNNKEL come from the germline V gene (reference sequence). This CDR3 has 15 residues. CDR3 loop: CASSQDQDSPYGYTF. In nucleotides, the CDR3 is TGTGCCAGCAGCCAAGATCAGGACAGTCCTTATGGCTACACCTTC.

The genes are TRBV18 and TRBJ1-1, with a possible D match to TRBD1 (5 bases). Trimming took 2 bases from V and 2 from J, leaving 18 bases between them. CDR3 length equals 17 residues. Germline assignment: CDR1 KGHSH and CDR2 LQKENI. CDR3 nucleotides: TGTGCCAGCTCACCAAATAATCCGGACACGATCAACACTGAAGCTTTCTTT. Translating gives CASSPNNPDTINTEAFF.

This rearrangement joins TRBV12-3 or TRBV12-4 to TRBJ1-2; D is possibly TRBD1 (6 bases). The CDR3 runs 13 residues. Trimming cost V 7 bases and J 3 bases, with 12 bases left between them. CDR3 residues: CASKGEADYGYTF. For the CDR3, the DNA is TGTGCCAGCAAGGGGGAAGCTGACTATGGCTACACCTTC.

The gene calls are TRBV12-3 or TRBV12-4 and TRBJ2-3, with a possible D match to TRBD2 (5 bases). CDR3 length equals 12 residues. Trimming removed 10 bases from V and 10 bases from J, with 18 bases in between. The CDR3 nucleotides are TGTGCCATCAACCGAGGGTCGGGCCCGCAGTATTTT. Translation: CAINRGSGPQYF.

The chain recombines TRBV28 with TRBJ1-4; 7 bases match TRBD1. V dropped 4 bases and J dropped 0; count of bases not matched to a gene: 5. The germline gives CDR1 MDHEN, CDR2 SYDVKM. The CDR3 has 16 residues. The CDR3 region is CASSSRQGTTNEKLFF. CDR3 coding DNA: TGTGCCAGCAGTTCTCGACAGGGAACAACTAATGAAAAACTGTTTTTT.

The chain uses TRBV30 and TRBJ2-3, with 14 bases fitting TRBD2. The CDR3 has 16 residues. V lost 2 bases to trimming and J lost 6 bases; unmatched junction nucleotides: 7. Germline V gene sequence: CDR1 GTSNPN, CDR2 SVGIG (reference sequence). Here the CDR3 reads CAWSITGTSGGDTQYF. The CDR3 nucleotides read TGTGCCTGGAGTATCACCGGGACTAGCGGGGGCGATACGCAGTATTTT.

The chain joins TRBV10-3 to TRBJ1-1; possibly TRBD1 for D (5 bases). There are 12 residues in the CDR3. Germline V gene data show CDR1 as ENHRY and CDR2 as SYGVKD. Trimming left V 3 bases short and J 11 bases short, with 13 bases between. The CDR3 coding sequence is TGTGCCATCAGTGAAAGGGGCCGAGCGGCTTTCTTT. Amino acids: CAISERGRAAFF.

The chain links TRBV5-1 to TRBJ2-6; tentative D call: TRBD2 (5 bases). V lost 2 bases, J lost 1 base, and 16 bases lay in between. The germline V gene has CDR1 SGHRS and CDR2 YFSETQ. CDR3 length equals 18 residues. The CDR3 protein is CASSFLGVSASGANVLTF. The CDR3 bases are TGCGCCAGCAGCTTCCTCGGGGTCTCCGCATCTGGGGCCAACGTCCTGACTTTC. Full variable domain (rest looked up from reference TRBV5-1 and TRBJ2-6): KAGVTQTPRYLIKTRGQQVTLSCSPISGHRSVSWYQQTPGQGLQFLFEYFSETQRNKGNFPGRFSGRQFSNSRSEMNVSTLELGDSALYLCASSFLGVSASGANVLTFGAGSRLTVL.

This chain links TRBV7-2 with TRBJ2-1, with D possibly being TRBD2 (5 bases). Germline-derived CDR1 and CDR2 are SGHTA and FQGNSA. V lost 2 bases and J 4 bases, leaving 12 bases between the germline ends. The CDR3 spans 15 residues. DNA for the CDR3: TGTGCCAGCAGCTTACTGACTGGGAGTTACAATGAGCAGTTCTTC. It translates to CASSLLTGSYNEQFF.

The chain uses TRBV13 and TRBJ1-3; TRBD1 might be the D (6 bases). This CDR3 is 15 amino acids long. Germline CDR1 and CDR2: PRHDT and FYEKMQ (reference sequence). The V end was cut by 9 bases, the J end by 7 bases, with 22 bases between. For the CDR3, the DNA is TGTGCCAGTGGACAGTACGAACTCTGGAGGAACACCATATATTTT. Its protein is CASGQYELWRNTIYF.

This rearrangement joins TRBV5-4 to TRBJ2-3, with 13 bases aligning to TRBD2. The CDR3 loop spans 16 amino acids. Germline assignment: CDR1 SGHNT and CDR2 YYREEE (reference sequence). The V gene end was trimmed by 4 bases and the J gene end by 2 bases; junction bases not matched to a gene: 4. CDR3 residues: CASSPGTSGNTDTQYF. As DNA, the CDR3 is TGTGCCAGCAGCCCCGGGACTAGCGGGAACACAGATACGCAGTATTTT.

This chain links TRBV19 with TRBJ1-1; 9 bases line up with TRBD1. The CDR3 covers 15 residues. J was trimmed by 2 bases and V by 7 bases; bases with no gene match: 8. CDR1 and CDR2 from the germline V gene are LNHDA and SQIVND (reference sequence). The CDR3 DNA is TGTGCCAGTAAGGGGGAGGACAGGGGAAACACTGAAGCTTTCTTT. This sequence encodes CASKGEDRGNTEAFF.

CDR3 amino acids: CASSLPLDSLFF. The DNA for the CDR3 is TGTGCCAGCAGTTTACCTTTGGACAGCCTGTTTTTT. J is TRBJ1-4 and V is TRBV6-5; TRBD1 might be the D (6 bases). CDR1 is MNHEY, CDR2 SVGAGI, per germline. Trimming took off 4 bases at V and 14 bases at J, with 14 bases between the two ends. This CDR3 spans 12 amino acids.

V usage is TRBV7-8 and J usage is TRBJ2-7; weak D call: TRBD2 (5 bases). The germline gives CDR1 SGHVS, CDR2 FQNEAQ. The V gene lost 1 base and the J gene lost 2 bases, with 12 bases spanning the gap. The CDR3 covers 15 residues. The CDR3 DNA follows: TGTGCCAGCAGCTTAGATCGGGGTGGCACCTACGAGCAGTACGTC. Its protein product is CASSLDRGGTYEQYV.

CDR3: CASSLGTSAAYEQYF. CDR3 in DNA: TGTGCCAGCAGCTTAGGAACTAGCGCGGCCTACGAGCAGTACTTC. The chain is built from TRBV7-9 and TRBJ2-7, with TRBD2 matching 7 bases. V gave up 1 base and J gave up 2 bases; unmatched junction bases: 5. Germline V gene data show CDR1 as SEHNR and CDR2 as FQNEAQ (reference sequence). The CDR3 is 15 residues long. The full variable domain, its missing parts supplied by reference TRBV7-9 and TRBJ2-7, is DTGVSQNPRHKITKRGQNVTFRCDPISEHNRLYWYRQTLGQGPEFLTYFQNEAQLEKSRLLSDRFSAERPKGSFSTLEIQRTEQGDSAMYLCASSLGTSAAYEQYFGPGTRLTVT.